The 30 T cell receptor beta chains presented below share a single source sample, sequenced in a study of OX40 agonist ivuxolimab in advanced cancers. TCRdb keeps only in-frame clones here, not all; method: immunoSEQ multiplex PCR. The sample gives roughly 30,000 clones, about 90% of which show up once; about 9.4% is in the top ten. This specimen was CD4+ or CD8+ T cells sorted from blood, taken in a trial of the OX40 agonist ivuxolimab. The receptors shown here come from an adult with an advanced solid tumor such as melanoma, head and neck, liver or kidney cancer.

V usage is TRBV4-2 and J usage is TRBJ2-3; D remains unclear. This CDR3 is 14 amino acids long. Germline V lookup: CDR1 LGHNA, CDR2 YNFKEQ. V lost 4 bases to trimming and J lost 2 bases, with 10 bases between them. The CDR3 coding sequence is TGTGCCAGCAGCCCCTTAGAGGCCACAGATACGCAGTATTTT. Protein: CASSPLEATDTQYF.

V is TRBV5-6 and J is TRBJ2-4; no firm D call. The CDR3 runs 16 residues. Germline loops: CDR1 SGHDT, CDR2 YYEEEE. Trimming pared 4 bases from V and 0 bases from J, leaving 14 bases between. The CDR3 loop reads CASSTAATVAKNIQYF. The CDR3 DNA follows: TGTGCCAGCAGCACCGCAGCCACGGTAGCCAAAAACATTCAGTACTTC.

The V call is TRBV7-6, the J call TRBJ1-4; D perhaps matches TRBD1 (5 bases). Deletions cut 0 bases from V and 7 bases from J, with 12 bases between. From germline, CDR1 is SGHVS and CDR2 FNYEAQ. This CDR3 contains 15 residues. CDR3 sequence: CASSLAAGRGEKLFF. CDR3 coding DNA: TGTGCCAGCAGCTTAGCGGCAGGGCGGGGTGAAAAACTGTTTTTT.

This chain connects TRBV7-9 to TRBJ2-7; TRBD1 aligns across 8 bases. V trimming: 2 bases; J trimming: 3 bases; junction bases outside the gene matches: 3. The length of the CDR3 is 14 residues. In germline, CDR1 is SEHNR, CDR2 FQNEAQ (reference sequence). CDR3 bases: TGTGCCAGCAGCTTAACAACAGGGGGCTACGAGCAGTACTTC. This codes for CASSLTTGGYEQYF.

This sequence joins TRBV7-2 and TRBJ2-1, with 10 nucleotides matching TRBD1. V shed 1 base and J 7 bases; nucleotides not matched to a gene: 7. This CDR3 comprises 16 residues. Germline CDR1 and CDR2: SGHTA and FQGNSA. The CDR3 spells CASSLVGDRGKNEQFF. As DNA, the CDR3 is TGTGCCAGCAGCTTAGTGGGGGACAGGGGCAAGAATGAGCAGTTCTTC.

The rearrangement links TRBV30 to TRBJ2-7; TRBD1 agrees at 7 bases. Unmatched junction bases numbered 15, after V lost 1 base and J lost 9 bases. In germline, CDR1 is GTSNPN, CDR2 SVGIG (reference sequence). This CDR3 is 15 amino acids long. CDR3: CAWSGGQSLGGVQYF. The CDR3 DNA follows: TGTGCCTGGAGTGGGGGACAGTCCCTAGGTGGTGTGCAGTACTTC.

The chain joins TRBV4-1 to TRBJ2-3; perhaps TRBD2 as D (5 bases). V dropped 1 base and J dropped 1 base, with 12 bases sitting between them. The CDR3 is 16 amino acids. Germline-derived CDR1 and CDR2 are MGHRA and YSYEKL. CDR3: CASSQGTGGGTDTQYF. Written as DNA, the CDR3 is TGCGCCAGCAGCCAAGGGACCGGAGGCGGCACAGATACGCAGTATTTT.

The chain uses TRBV5-1 and TRBJ2-3; TRBD2 agrees at 10 bases. The V segment lost 1 base and the J segment 2 bases; nucleotides outside the gene matches: 16. CDR3 length: 20 residues. Germline V lookup: CDR1 SGHRS, CDR2 YFSETQ. CDR3 loop: CASSLIGSRTSGLNTDTQYF. The CDR3 region has the DNA TGCGCCAGCAGCTTGATAGGGTCGCGGACTAGCGGTCTTAACACAGATACGCAGTATTTT. Looking up the rest from reference TRBV5-1 and TRBJ2-3 gives the full variable domain: KAGVTQTPRYLIKTRGQQVTLSCSPISGHRSVSWYQQTPGQGLQFLFEYFSETQRNKGNFPGRFSGRQFSNSRSEMNVSTLELGDSALYLCASSLIGSRTSGLNTDTQYFGPGTRLTVL.

A remark on this clone: The junction departs from germline at one end; a sequencing error may be responsible. This sequence joins TRBV28 and TRBJ1-4, with a weak D call TRBD1 (6 bases). This CDR3 has 13 amino acids. The V gene's germline CDR1 is MDHEN and CDR2 SYDVKM. This CDR3 reads CASINQGNGKLFF. Written as DNA, the CDR3 is TGTGCCAGCATTAATCAGGGGAATGGAAAACTGTTTTTT.

This chain uses TRBV2 with TRBJ1-5; no clear D. V gave up 5 bases and J gave up 5 bases, with 10 bases separating them. This CDR3 has 13 amino acids. CDR1 SNHLY and CDR2 FYNNEI come from the germline V gene. The CDR3 loop is CASSPGAYQPQHF. The DNA of the CDR3 is TGTGCCAGCAGTCCGGGAGCCTATCAGCCCCAGCATTTT.

The chain carries TRBV4-1 and TRBJ2-2; 8 bases fit TRBD2. Germline V gives CDR1 MGHRA, CDR2 YSYEKL. The CDR3 is 19 amino acids. With V trimmed by 4 bases and J by 0 bases, 13 bases remained unmatched. The CDR3 region is CASSPYPTSVDSNTGELFF. CDR3 in DNA: TGCGCCAGCAGCCCCTACCCGACTAGCGTCGATTCGAACACCGGGGAGCTGTTTTTT.

The J gene is TRBJ2-7, the V gene TRBV28; no definite D call. V was clipped by 2 bases and J by 2 bases, with 4 bases between them. Germline values: CDR1 MDHEN, CDR2 SYDVKM. The CDR3 is 12 amino acids. CDR3 DNA sequence: TGTGCCAGCAGTTTACCTGCCTACGAGCAGTACTTC. It is translated as CASSLPAYEQYF.

The chain is built from TRBV11-2 and TRBJ2-2; D gene unclear. CDR3 size: 13 residues. Germline CDR1 SGHAT, CDR2 FQNNGV. With 5 bases removed from V and 6 bases from J, the gap between germline ends came to 10 bases. The chain's CDR3 is CASSITISGELFF. The CDR3 DNA follows: TGTGCCAGCAGCATCACTATCTCCGGGGAGCTGTTTTTT.

The chain has TRBV6-1 and TRBJ2-7, with 8 bases identical to TRBD1. V was clipped by 7 bases and J by 3 bases; unmatched bases: 2. The germline V gene has CDR1 MNHNS and CDR2 SASEGT. The CDR3 loop spans 12 amino acids. The CDR3 region is CASMDRVYEQYF. DNA of the CDR3: TGTGCCAGCATGGACAGGGTCTACGAGCAGTACTTC.

The chain recombines TRBV5-5 with TRBJ2-1, with 10 bases aligning to TRBD2. Trimming took 0 bases from V and 8 from J; bases not matched to a gene: 11. This CDR3 contains 17 residues. CDR1 is SGHKS and CDR2 is YYEKEE in the germline V gene (reference sequence). CDR3 sequence reads: CASSLGPRLAGEYEQFF. The CDR3 nucleotides read TGTGCCAGCAGCTTGGGGCCTAGGCTAGCGGGAGAGTATGAGCAGTTCTTC.

The chain has TRBV7-6 and TRBJ2-2; 8 bases align to TRBD2. CDR3 size: 16 residues. The germline CDR1 and CDR2 sequences are SGHVS and FNYEAQ. Losses at the gene ends were 2 bases for V and 3 bases for J; bases not matched to a gene: 5. The CDR3 region has the DNA TGTGCCAGCAGCTTAAACGGGGGGGCCCACACCGGGGAGCTGTTTTTT. Encoded protein: CASSLNGGAHTGELFF.

The J gene is TRBJ2-3, the V gene TRBV7-6; D gene uncertain. CDR1 is SGHVS and CDR2 is FNYEAQ in the germline V gene. Between the trimmed V and J ends, which lost 5 bases and 3 bases, there was a span of 12 bases. The CDR3 consists of 14 residues. This CDR3 is CASSLKLGTDTQYF. The CDR3 region has the DNA TGTGCCAGCAGCCTGAAACTTGGAACAGATACGCAGTATTTT.

DNA for the CDR3: TGCAGCGTTGAAGGAAAGTCGGGGGCCGCCTACGAGCAGTACTTC. Translated, it gives CSVEGKSGAAYEQYF. V and J are TRBV29-1 and TRBJ2-7; either TRBD1 or TRBD2 may fit D (6 bases each). The CDR3 loop spans 15 amino acids. The germline V gene has CDR1 SQVTM and CDR2 ANQGSEA. V lost 1 base and J 2 bases, leaving 15 bases between the germline ends.

The chain uses TRBV19 and TRBJ1-4; a possible D gene is TRBD1 (6 bases). V was cut by 2 bases and J by 8 bases, with 15 bases left in between. The CDR3 totals 15 residues. The V gene's germline CDR1 is LNHDA and CDR2 SQIVND (reference sequence). For the CDR3, the DNA is TGTGCCAGTAGTATACTGGGGGGCGCGAAGGAAAAACTGTTTTTT. Its protein product is CASSILGGAKEKLFF.

This chain uses TRBV30 with TRBJ2-7; tentatively, D is TRBD1 or TRBD2 (6 bases each). CDR1 GTSNPN and CDR2 SVGIG come from the germline V gene (reference sequence). The CDR3 contains 16 residues. Trimming took off 4 bases at V and 2 bases at J, with 21 bases between the two ends. DNA of the CDR3: TGTGCCTGGATACATCTTCGGGGGCGGACCGCCTACGAGCAGTACTTC. This encodes CAWIHLRGRTAYEQYF.

As DNA, the CDR3 is TGTGCCAGCAGTCCTGGTGGGGAGGGAGCTTTCTTT. It specifies CASSPGGEGAFF. The rearrangement joins TRBV6-5 to TRBJ1-1; D remains unclear. From germline, CDR1 is MNHEY and CDR2 SVGAGI. The germline V and J ends were trimmed by 5 bases and 10 bases, with 14 bases remaining between them. There are 12 residues in the CDR3.

The gene calls are TRBV6-5 and TRBJ1-2, with TRBD1 matching 7 bases. Germline CDR1 and CDR2: MNHEY and SVGAGI. This CDR3 is 14 amino acids long. V lost 5 bases, J lost 4 bases, and 7 bases stayed unmatched. The CDR3 reads CASSRRTGPYGYTF. As DNA, the CDR3 is TGTGCCAGCAGTCGCCGGACAGGCCCCTATGGCTACACCTTC.

V and J are TRBV2 and TRBJ1-2; no clear D gene. This CDR3 is built from 15 residues. V was pared by 2 bases and J by 3 bases, with 13 bases between. Per germline, CDR1 SNHLY and CDR2 FYNNEI. CDR3 coding DNA: TGTGCCAGCAGTGAATTTGTCAGCCTGTACTATGGCTACACCTTC. Translating it yields CASSEFVSLYYGYTF. The full variable domain, its missing parts supplied by reference TRBV2 and TRBJ1-2, is EPEVTQTPSHQVTQMGQEVILRCVPISNHLYFYWYRQILGQKVEFLVSFYNNEISEKSEIFDDQFSVERPDGSNFTLKIRSTKLEDSAMYFCASSEFVSLYYGYTFGSGTRLTVV.

This clone was counted a single time. CDR3 loop: CASSEIGVSSPLHF. CDR3 sequence (DNA): TGTGCCAGCAGTGAAATTGGGGTTAGTTCACCCCTCCACTTT. This chain uses TRBV6-5 with TRBJ1-6; D is ambiguous. Germline lookup yields CDR1 MNHEY and CDR2 SVGAGI. This CDR3 has 14 residues. V lost 5 bases and J lost 9, with 14 bases in between.

The J gene is TRBJ1-1, the V gene TRBV4-2; D unclear. This CDR3 region has 13 residues. V lost 7 bases and J lost 0, with 9 bases in between. From germline, CDR1 is LGHNA and CDR2 YNFKEQ. CDR3 in amino acids: CASIGIMNTEAFF. In nucleotides, the CDR3 is TGTGCCAGCATAGGGATAATGAACACTGAAGCTTTCTTT.

This clone came up a few times. The CDR3 loop is CASSRGPYEQYF. DNA for the CDR3: TGTGCCAGCAGCCGAGGCCCCTACGAGCAGTACTTC. V gene TRBV7-9 combines with J gene TRBJ2-7; no clear D. The V gene lost 5 bases and the J gene lost 2 bases, with 7 bases spanning the gap. This CDR3 comprises 12 residues. Germline V gene sequence: CDR1 SEHNR, CDR2 FQNEAQ (reference sequence).

This chain links TRBV2 with TRBJ1-3; D may be TRBD1 (5 bases). Trimming stripped 6 bases from V and 0 bases from J, with 12 bases between. The CDR3 sequence is 15 residues long. Germline V lookup: CDR1 SNHLY, CDR2 FYNNEI. CDR3 DNA sequence: TGTGCCAGCAGCGGGATGACAGTCTCTGGAAACACCATATATTTT. This gives the protein CASSGMTVSGNTIYF.

V gene TRBV7-6 combines with J gene TRBJ1-2, with D possibly TRBD1 on 6 matching bases. Deletions cut 5 bases from V and 6 bases from J, with 22 bases between. CDR3 length: 16 amino acids. Germline lookup yields CDR1 SGHVS and CDR2 FNYEAQ. The CDR3 DNA sequence: TGTGCCAGCAGCCCGGTGACAGGCCCTGCCCCCCATGGCTACACCTTC. Translation: CASSPVTGPAPHGYTF.

The V gene is TRBV5-1, the J gene TRBJ2-1, with D possibly TRBD2 on 6 matching bases. Trimming stripped 7 bases from V and 4 bases from J, with 12 bases between. The germline gives CDR1 SGHRS, CDR2 YFSETQ. The CDR3 runs to 13 residues. This chain's CDR3 is CASGGAGYNEQFF. The CDR3 DNA follows: TGCGCCAGCGGAGGGGCAGGGTACAATGAGCAGTTCTTC.

This chain links TRBV6-7 with TRBJ1-1; 7 positions agree with TRBD1. TRBV6-7 is given ORF status, its function remaining uncertain. V was pared by 2 bases and J by 4 bases, with 13 bases of the junction left unmatched. The CDR3 length is 17 residues. CDR3 region: CASSYLHRGDLSTEAFF. DNA for the CDR3: TGTGCCAGCAGTTACCTCCACAGGGGCGACCTGAGCACTGAAGCTTTCTTT.